One sample yielded the 22 T cell receptor beta chains listed below, sequenced in a study of blood T cell dynamics during melanoma immunotherapy. Sequenced by immunoSEQ multiplex PCR; TCRdb stores in-frame clones only, minus some. The sample gives some 16,000 clones, about 85% of which show up once; about 4.2% is in the top ten. Noted time point: pre-treatment baseline. The sequencing used blood, collected from a patient treated with checkpoint blockade. These receptors all stem from a human donor with melanoma.

This clone has just a few counts. V gene TRBV11-3 combines with J gene TRBJ1-1; TRBD1 is a possible D gene (6 bases). The CDR3 has 14 amino acids. Germline assignment: CDR1 SGHNT and CDR2 YENEEA. Trimming took off 5 bases at V and 4 bases at J, with 14 bases between the two ends. The CDR3 here is CASSPTGLSTEAFF. The CDR3 bases are TGTGCCAGCAGCCCAACAGGGTTAAGCACTGAAGCTTTCTTT. Variable domain in full (rest from reference TRBV11-3 and TRBJ1-1): EAGVVQSPRYKIIEKKQPVAFWCNPISGHNTLYWYLQNLGQGPELLIRYENEEAVDDSQLPKDRFSAERLKGVDSTLKIQPAELGDSAVYLCASSPTGLSTEAFFGQGTRLTVV.

The rearrangement joins TRBV6-6 to TRBJ2-5, with D perhaps TRBD1 (7 bases). The DNA end is a closer match to TRBJ2-7, so the J assignment may be wrong. Germline assignment: CDR1 MNHNY and CDR2 SVGAGI (reference sequence). This CDR3 contains 14 residues. Here the CDR3 DNA reads TGTGCCAGCAGTTACCAGGGGGGCTCCTACGAGCAGTACTTC. It codes for CASSYQGGSYEQYF.

The genes are TRBV30 and TRBJ2-6; D is unclear. Deletions cut 6 bases from V and 2 bases from J, with 14 bases between. The CDR3 length is 15 residues. Germline V gene sequence: CDR1 GTSNPN, CDR2 SVGIG (reference sequence). The CDR3 here is CACRQAPTGANVLTF. CDR3 sequence (DNA): TGTGCCTGTCGGCAGGCTCCGACTGGGGCCAACGTCCTGACTTTC.

This sequence joins TRBV14 and TRBJ2-7; D not resolved. Trimming shortened V by 1 base and J by 7 bases, and 8 bases separated the two germline ends. Per germline, CDR1 SGHDN and CDR2 FVKESK. The CDR3 sequence is 12 residues long. CDR3 residues: CASSQVITEQYF. The CDR3 DNA sequence: TGTGCCAGCAGCCAAGTAATAACTGAGCAGTACTTC. Complete variable domain (other parts from reference TRBV14 and TRBJ2-7): EAGVTQFPSHSVIEKGQTVTLRCDPISGHDNLYWYRRVMGKEIKFLLHFVKESKQDESGMPNNRFLAERTGGTYSTLKVQPAELEDSGVYFCASSQVITEQYFGPGTRLTVT.

V and J are TRBV19 and TRBJ2-5, with a weak D call TRBD2 (5 bases). The CDR3 loop spans 14 amino acids. The V gene's germline CDR1 is LNHDA and CDR2 SQIVND (reference sequence). The V end lost 5 bases, the J end lost 5 bases, and 15 bases lay between the germline ends. In DNA form, the CDR3 reads TGTGCCAGTAGTCCGGGCCCGGGGTGGGAGACCCAGTACTTC. This sequence encodes CASSPGPGWETQYF.

This sequence joins TRBV28 and TRBJ2-3; 10 nucleotides match TRBD1. This CDR3 is built from 15 residues. Germline V CDR1 and CDR2: MDHEN, SYDVKM. V dropped 6 bases and J dropped 1; count of bases not matched to a gene: 4. The CDR3 DNA reads as TGTGCCAGCAGGACAGGGGGCGGTGGCACAGATACGCAGTATTTT. Its protein is CASRTGGGGTDTQYF. The full variable domain, completed using reference TRBV28 and TRBJ2-3, is DVKVTQSSRYLVKRTGEKVFLECVQDMDHENMFWYRQDPGLGLRLIYFSYDVKMKEKGDIPEGYSVSREKKERFSLILESASTNQTSMYLCASRTGGGGTDTQYFGPGTRLTVL.

The V and J genes are TRBV11-2 and TRBJ2-3; 11 bases are a match to TRBD1. CDR3 length equals 15 residues. The J segment lost 7 bases and the V segment lost 5 bases, leaving 8 bases of the junction unmatched. Germline V gene data show CDR1 as SGHAT and CDR2 as FQNNGV. The CDR3 here is CASSLRTGGIYTQYF. Written as DNA, the CDR3 is TGTGCCAGCAGCCTCAGGACAGGGGGCATATATACGCAGTATTTT.

This sequence joins TRBV2 and TRBJ2-1; D unclear. Germline CDR1 reads SNHLY; CDR2 reads FYNNEI. The CDR3 extends over 13 amino acids. V lost 6 bases to trimming and J lost 9 bases, with 15 bases between them. CDR3 sequence: CASSLIEIGEQFF. The CDR3 coding sequence is TGTGCCAGCAGCCTAATCGAGATCGGTGAGCAGTTCTTC.

This chain connects TRBV18 to TRBJ2-5, with D hard to call. The CDR3 consists of 14 residues. Trimming pared 2 bases from V and 7 bases from J, leaving 14 bases between. Germline assignment: CDR1 KGHSH and CDR2 LQKENI. This chain's CDR3 is CASSPEAGQWTQYF. The CDR3, as DNA: TGTGCCAGCTCACCAGAGGCAGGCCAGTGGACCCAGTACTTC.

The chain employs TRBV25-1 and TRBJ2-3; D ambiguous. The CDR3 is 11 residues long. CDR1 is MGHDK, CDR2 SYGVNS, per germline. Trimming removed 8 bases from V and 2 bases from J, with 5 bases in between. This CDR3 is CASQITDTQYF. CDR3 bases: TGTGCCAGCCAGATCACAGATACGCAGTATTTT.

This sequence joins TRBV5-1 and TRBJ2-7; 12 nucleotides agree with TRBD2. This CDR3 region has 15 residues. Germline values: CDR1 SGHRS, CDR2 YFSETQ. Unmatched junction bases numbered 2, after V lost 4 bases and J lost 0 bases. The chain's CDR3 is CASSMTSGGSYEQYF. The CDR3 DNA is TGCGCCAGCAGCATGACTAGCGGGGGCTCCTACGAGCAGTACTTC.

The V and J genes are TRBV4-1 and TRBJ2-5; D gene uncertain. The CDR3 extends over 13 amino acids. Trimming stripped 1 base from V and 2 bases from J, with 5 bases between. The germline gives CDR1 MGHRA, CDR2 YSYEKL. CDR3 residues: CASSQGLQETQYF. The CDR3 DNA reads as TGCGCCAGCAGCCAAGGCCTACAAGAGACCCAGTACTTC.

The V call is TRBV25-1, the J call TRBJ2-1, with TRBD2 as a possible D gene (6 bases). V shed 3 bases and J shed 4 bases, with 10 bases lying between them. This CDR3 contains 14 residues. The germline gives CDR1 MGHDK, CDR2 SYGVNS. In DNA, the CDR3 is TGTGCCAGCAGTGAGCGGGGAGGTTACAATGAGCAGTTCTTC. Its translation: CASSERGGYNEQFF.

This clone was counted once. V and J are TRBV7-8 and TRBJ2-1, with TRBD1 matching over 9 bases. This CDR3 is 16 amino acids long. The ends lost 5 bases at V and 7 bases at J; junction bases unmatched: 12. Germline V CDR1 and CDR2: SGHVS, FQNEAQ. The CDR3 is CASSQMGQGVKNEQFF. The CDR3 DNA follows: TGTGCCAGCAGCCAAATGGGACAGGGAGTAAAAAATGAGCAGTTCTTC.

The chain is built from TRBV5-6 and TRBJ1-2, with D uncertain. Germline V gene data show CDR1 as SGHDT and CDR2 as YYEEEE. V was clipped by 9 bases and J by 5 bases, with 14 bases between them. This CDR3 is built from 12 residues. The CDR3, as DNA: TGTGCCACCTCTAGGCGGAAGTATGGCTACACCTTC. It is translated as CATSRRKYGYTF.

The rearrangement links TRBV9 to TRBJ2-7; TRBD2 aligns across 8 bases. The germline gives CDR1 SGDLS, CDR2 YYNGEE. After removal of 4 bases from V and 0 bases from J, the junction contained 6 bases not matched to a gene. This CDR3 comprises 15 residues. DNA of the CDR3: TGTGCCAGCAGCCCTTCAGCGGGGGCCTCCTACGAGCAGTACTTC. It encodes CASSPSAGASYEQYF.

The V gene is TRBV12-1, the J gene TRBJ2-1; the table's D call of TRBD2 was not tested on the DNA. TRBV12-1 is a pseudogene segment. This CDR3 comprises 15 residues. Written as DNA, the CDR3 is TGTGCCAGGAGTGGCTATCGGGGCTCCTACAATGAGCAGTTCTTC. Encoded protein: CARSGYRGSYNEQFF.

The rearrangement joins TRBV6-6 to TRBJ1-2; the match to TRBD1 covers 7 bases. Germline lookup yields CDR1 MNHNY and CDR2 SVGAGI (reference sequence). The CDR3 is 13 residues long. Losses at the gene ends were 5 bases for V and 5 bases for J; bases not matched to a gene: 5. The CDR3 region has the DNA TGTGCCAGCAGTCACGGACAGGCGTATGGCTACACCTTC. This gives the protein CASSHGQAYGYTF.

The chain has TRBV5-1 and TRBJ1-2; D is uncertain. Germline CDR1 SGHRS, CDR2 YFSETQ. The V end lost 2 bases, the J end lost 6 bases, and 11 bases lay between the germline ends. The CDR3 loop spans 13 amino acids. The CDR3 DNA follows: TGCGCCAGCAGCTTAATGGTTGAGGATGGCTACACCTTC. Translating gives CASSLMVEDGYTF. The full variable domain, completed using reference TRBV5-1 and TRBJ1-2, is KAGVTQTPRYLIKTRGQQVTLSCSPISGHRSVSWYQQTPGQGLQFLFEYFSETQRNKGNFPGRFSGRQFSNSRSEMNVSTLELGDSALYLCASSLMVEDGYTFGSGTRLTVV.

The rearrangement joins TRBV6-1 to TRBJ2-2; D gene unclear. This CDR3 is built from 14 residues. V lost 2 bases, J lost 6 bases, and 10 bases lay in between. From germline, CDR1 is MNHNS and CDR2 SASEGT. This CDR3 is CASSETSFPGELFF. The DNA for the CDR3 is TGTGCCAGCAGTGAAACAAGTTTCCCCGGGGAGCTGTTTTTT.

This sequence joins TRBV18 and TRBJ1-6, with 10 bases lining up with TRBD1. Germline trimming cut 4 bases from V and 6 bases from J; bases unmatched to any gene: 3. The CDR3 is made up of 15 amino acids. Per germline, CDR1 KGHSH and CDR2 LQKENI. CDR3 sequence: CASSQRTGGNSPLHF. The CDR3 bases are TGTGCCAGCTCACAAAGGACAGGGGGTAATTCACCCCTCCACTTT.

This chain joins TRBV15 and TRBJ2-7; tentatively, D is TRBD1 (6 bases). With 8 bases removed from V and 6 bases from J, the gap between germline ends came to 11 bases. CDR3 length: 11 residues. From germline, CDR1 is LNHNV and CDR2 YYDKDF (reference sequence). CDR3 sequence: CATSWGREQYF. CDR3 DNA sequence: TGTGCCACCTCGTGGGGGCGCGAGCAGTACTTC. The whole variable domain, filled in from reference TRBV15 and TRBJ2-7, reads DAMVIQNPRYQVTQFGKPVTLSCSQTLNHNVMYWYQQKSSQAPKLLFHYYDKDFNNEADTPDNFQSRRPNTSFCFLDIRSPGLGDTAMYLCATSWGREQYFGPGTRLTVT.